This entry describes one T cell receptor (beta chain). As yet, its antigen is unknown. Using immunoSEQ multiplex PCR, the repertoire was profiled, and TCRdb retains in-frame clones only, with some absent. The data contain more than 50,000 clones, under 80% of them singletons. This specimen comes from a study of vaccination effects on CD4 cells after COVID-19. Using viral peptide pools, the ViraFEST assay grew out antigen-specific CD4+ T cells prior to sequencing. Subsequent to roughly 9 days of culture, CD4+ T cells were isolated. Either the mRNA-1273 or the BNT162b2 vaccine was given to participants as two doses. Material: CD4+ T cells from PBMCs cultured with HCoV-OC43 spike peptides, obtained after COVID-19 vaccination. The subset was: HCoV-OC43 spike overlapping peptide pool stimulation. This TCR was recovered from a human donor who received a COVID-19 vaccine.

The DNA of the CDR3 is TGCGCCAGCAGTGCGTCGCGGGGCGCAGTCACTGAAGCTTTCTTT. This translates into CASSASRGAVTEAFF. The gene calls are TRBV10-1 and TRBJ1-1, with D possibly being TRBD1 (5 bases). Trimming stripped 4 bases from V and 4 bases from J, with 16 bases between. CDR1 WNHNN and CDR2 SYGVQD come from the germline V gene (reference sequence). There are 15 residues in the CDR3.